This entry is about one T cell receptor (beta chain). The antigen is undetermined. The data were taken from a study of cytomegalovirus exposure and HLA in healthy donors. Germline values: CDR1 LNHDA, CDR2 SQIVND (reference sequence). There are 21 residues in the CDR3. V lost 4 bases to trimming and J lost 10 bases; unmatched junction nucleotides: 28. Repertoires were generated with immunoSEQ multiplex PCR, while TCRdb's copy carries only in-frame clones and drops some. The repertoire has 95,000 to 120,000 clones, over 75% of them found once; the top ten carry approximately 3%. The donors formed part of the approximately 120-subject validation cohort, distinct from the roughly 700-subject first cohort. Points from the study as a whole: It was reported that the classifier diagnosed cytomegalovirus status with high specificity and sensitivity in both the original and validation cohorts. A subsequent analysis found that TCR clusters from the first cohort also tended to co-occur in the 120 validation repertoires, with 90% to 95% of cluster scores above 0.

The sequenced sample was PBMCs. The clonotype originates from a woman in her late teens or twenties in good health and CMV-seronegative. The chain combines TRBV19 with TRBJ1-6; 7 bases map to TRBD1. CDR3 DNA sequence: TGTGCCAGTAGTAGCTGGACAGGCCCAAACCCGAAGAGCTCCGTTAAGTCACCCCTCCACTTT. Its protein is CASSSWTGPNPKSSVKSPLHF.